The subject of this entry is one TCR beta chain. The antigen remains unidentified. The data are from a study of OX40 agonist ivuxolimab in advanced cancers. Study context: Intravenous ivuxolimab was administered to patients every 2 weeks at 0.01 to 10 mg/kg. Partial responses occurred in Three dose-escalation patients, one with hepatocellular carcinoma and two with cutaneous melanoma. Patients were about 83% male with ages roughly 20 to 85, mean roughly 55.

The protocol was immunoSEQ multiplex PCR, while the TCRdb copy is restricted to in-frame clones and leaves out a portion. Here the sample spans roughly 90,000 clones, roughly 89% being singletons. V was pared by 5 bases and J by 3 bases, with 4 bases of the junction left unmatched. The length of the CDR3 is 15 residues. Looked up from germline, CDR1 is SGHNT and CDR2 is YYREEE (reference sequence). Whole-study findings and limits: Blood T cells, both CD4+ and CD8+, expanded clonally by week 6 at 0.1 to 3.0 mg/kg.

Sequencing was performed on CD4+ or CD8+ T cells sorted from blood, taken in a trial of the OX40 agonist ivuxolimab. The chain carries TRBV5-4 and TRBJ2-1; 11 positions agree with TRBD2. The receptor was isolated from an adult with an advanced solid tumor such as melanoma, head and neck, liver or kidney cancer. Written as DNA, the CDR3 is TGTGCCAGCAGGGTGGGACTAGCGGACTACAATGAGCAGTTCTTC. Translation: CASRVGLADYNEQFF.